What follows are 10 T cell receptor beta chains derived from one specimen sequenced in a study of shared clonotypes between healthy human individuals. Sequenced by immunoSEQ multiplex PCR; TCRdb stores in-frame clones only, minus some. This table holds around 1.1 million clones, about four fifths found once. Sample: memory CD4+ T cells from PBMCs. Subset of the sample: CD45RA-negative fraction. The source of these receptors is a man between 18 and 29 years old in good health. Some clones in this sample may be carry-over from other donors' samples.

The chain uses TRBV30 and TRBJ2-7; 9 bases map to TRBD1. Germline CDR1 reads GTSNPN; CDR2 reads SVGIG (reference sequence). This CDR3 region has 13 residues. The junction had 6 bases not matched to a gene; V was cut back by 4 bases and J by 5 bases. CDR3 DNA: TGTGCCTGGACCCGGGACAGGGTTAACGAGCAGTACTTC. Its protein is CAWTRDRVNEQYF. The whole variable domain, filled in from reference TRBV30 and TRBJ2-7, reads SQTIHQWPATLVQPVGSPLSLECTVEGTSNPNLYWYRQAAGRGLQLLFYSVGIGQISSEVPQNLSASRPQDRQFILSSKKLLLSDSGFYLCAWTRDRVNEQYFGPGTRLTVT.

The J gene is TRBJ2-7, the V gene TRBV5-1; 9 bases fit TRBD2. The CDR3 has 15 residues. Germline trimming cut 0 bases from V and 6 bases from J; bases unmatched to any gene: 7. Germline CDR1 reads SGHRS; CDR2 reads YFSETQ. The CDR3 loop is CASSLDSGSFGEQYF. The DNA for the CDR3 is TGCGCCAGCAGCTTGGATAGCGGGAGCTTTGGCGAGCAGTACTTC.

The chain links TRBV7-9 to TRBJ1-5; D is undetermined. The CDR3 has 13 amino acids. With 5 bases removed from V and 3 bases from J, the gap between germline ends came to 8 bases. The V gene's germline CDR1 is SEHNR and CDR2 FQNEAQ (reference sequence). The CDR3 region has the DNA TGTGCCAGCAGCGCCAACGCCAATCAGCCCCAGCATTTT. Its protein is CASSANANQPQHF.

Concerning this clone: At the DNA level, this CDR3 is encoded by other sequences in the same sample as well. The gene calls are TRBV5-1 and TRBJ2-7, with D unresolved. The V and J ends lost 1 base and 4 bases respectively, with 6 bases between them. Germline loops: CDR1 SGHRS, CDR2 YFSETQ. This CDR3 is built from 12 residues. The CDR3 DNA follows: TGCGCCAGCAGCTTGTCTGGGTACGAGCAGTACTTC. As protein: CASSLSGYEQYF.

The chain employs TRBV7-8 and TRBJ2-3; 8 bases agree with TRBD2. V lost 1 base and J lost 6; bases outside the gene matches: 9. The germline V gene has CDR1 SGHVS and CDR2 FQNEAQ. This CDR3 has 16 amino acids. Here the CDR3 reads CASSLESGGPGDTQYF. The DNA for the CDR3 is TGTGCCAGCAGCTTAGAATCGGGAGGGCCCGGGGATACGCAGTATTTT.

J is TRBJ2-7 and V is TRBV28, with TRBD1 identical over 8 bases. The CDR3 is 14 residues long. Germline lookup yields CDR1 MDHEN and CDR2 SYDVKM. The junction had 7 bases not matched to a gene; V was cut back by 5 bases and J by 4 bases. CDR3 protein: CASSPLDRAYEQYF. The CDR3 nucleotides are TGTGCCAGCAGTCCCCTGGACAGGGCGTACGAGCAGTACTTC.

The J gene is TRBJ1-5, the V gene TRBV12-2; the table gives TRBD1 as D, unverified against the DNA. TRBV12-2 is a documented pseudogene. The CDR3 has 15 residues. In DNA, the CDR3 is TGTGCAAGTCGAACCGGGACAGGGACAAATCAGCCCCAGCATTTT. Its translation: CASRTGTGTNQPQHF.

CDR3 sequence (DNA): TGTGCCGCCGGAGGGGCCCTCTCTGGAAACACCATATATTTT. Translation gives CAAGGALSGNTIYF. The chain carries TRBV9 and TRBJ1-3; D may be TRBD1 (5 bases). The CDR3 loop spans 14 amino acids. V was pared by 10 bases and J by 0 bases, with 14 bases between. Germline lookup yields CDR1 SGDLS and CDR2 YYNGEE.

This chain joins TRBV28 and TRBJ1-1; D remains ambiguous. Trimming stripped 5 bases from V and 5 bases from J, with 3 bases between. Germline V gives CDR1 MDHEN, CDR2 SYDVKM. The CDR3 consists of 10 residues. CDR3 residues: CASSKTEAFF. For the CDR3, the DNA is TGTGCCAGCAGTAAAACTGAAGCTTTCTTT.

The chain is built from TRBV6-5 and TRBJ2-7, with D maybe TRBD1 (5 bases). The germline V and J ends were trimmed by 4 bases and 11 bases, with 24 bases remaining between them. Germline V CDR1 and CDR2: MNHEY, SVGAGI. CDR3 size: 15 residues. CDR3 in amino acids: CASSLPPRQYNLKYF. Here the CDR3 DNA reads TGTGCCAGCAGTTTACCCCCGAGACAGTATAATTTGAAGTACTTC.